Described below is a single T cell receptor beta chain sequence and its context. The table lists this clonotype with a few counts. This clone's antigen is unknown. The sample holds no much larger clone one base away, and base qualities are not on file. Per the germline V gene, KGHSH is the CDR1 and LQKENI is the CDR2. Including cysteine and phenylalanine, the CDR3 has 14 amino acids. The entry retains the CDR3 DNA only, 42 bases that are in frame from base 1. V lost 4 bases and J lost 4 bases; the stretch between them is 11 bases long. These data are taken from a study of T-cell reconstitution after alpha-beta-depleted transplantation in children (dated by TCRdb to the mid-2010s). As for the study more broadly: T-cell immune reconstitution after TCRalphabeta/CD19-depleted allogeneic hematopoietic cell transplantation in children was quantitatively tracked in the study by means of TCR repertoire profiling.

The intended sense of this specimen's treatment or condition label: allogeneic hematopoietic cell transplantation with graft depleted of TCRalphabeta T cells and CD19 B cells. The children who served as transplant recipients had been given grafts of TCRalphabeta/CD19-depleted allogeneic hematopoietic cells. Library preparation employed PCR. The sequencing machine was an Illumina HiSeq 2500. TCR libraries were prepared with molecular barcoding, using unique molecular identifiers to normalize TCRbeta repertoire quantification. The public reads were reprocessed in TCRdb via fastp at Q25 and MiXCR, keeping in-frame beta chains. Rows merge per CDR3 protein into single entries with the most common DNA and genes. The sample includes about 420,000 distinct CDR3 sequences, with around 15% observed a single time. The ten largest clones represent roughly 29% of the sample. Findings and caveats that apply to the study as a whole: In some patients, the high TCRbeta diversity seen at day 60 was put down to recipient T cells and intrathymic progenitors that had survived conditioning. Over subsequent months, a decline in hyperexpanded clone frequencies was noted, and after one year, T-cell counts and TCRbeta diversity were mostly ascribed to newly produced T cells. The apparently early recovery of alphabetaT-cell counts about two months after transplant reportedly depended on only several hundred rapidly expanded clones that came from non-depleted graft cells.

The specimen comprised PBMCs, mostly from graft donor cells, sampled 360 days after TCRalphabeta/CD19-depleted stem cell transplant. This clonotype was obtained from a boy younger than two who had a stem cell transplant for Wiskott-Aldrich syndrome, so the T cells may come from the graft donor. This chain is built from TRBV18 and TRBJ2-1, with an unclear D gene assignment. The CDR3 region has the sequence CASSLGLEYNEQFF. The DNA sequence is as follows: TGTGCCAGCTCACTCGGCTTGGAGTACAATGAGCAGTTCTTC. With all but the CDR3 taken from the reference TRBV18 and TRBJ2-1 genes, the full variable domain is: NAGVMQNPRHLVRRRGQEARLRCSPMKGHSHVYWYRQLPEEGLKFMVYLQKENIIDESGMPKERFSAEFPKEGPSILRIQQVVRGDSAAYFCASSLGLEYNEQFFGPGTRLTVL.